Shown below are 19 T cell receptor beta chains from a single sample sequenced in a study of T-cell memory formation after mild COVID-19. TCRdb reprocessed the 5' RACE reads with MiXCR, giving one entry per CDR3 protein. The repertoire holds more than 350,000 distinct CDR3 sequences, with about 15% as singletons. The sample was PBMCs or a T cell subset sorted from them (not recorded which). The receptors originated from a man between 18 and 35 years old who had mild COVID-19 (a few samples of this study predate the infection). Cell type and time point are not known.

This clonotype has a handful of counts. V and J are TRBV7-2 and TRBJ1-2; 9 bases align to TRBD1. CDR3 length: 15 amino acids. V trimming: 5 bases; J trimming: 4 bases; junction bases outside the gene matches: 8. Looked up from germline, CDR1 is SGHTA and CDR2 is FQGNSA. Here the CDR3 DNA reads TGTGCCAGCAGCCTAACTATGACAGGGGGCTATGGCTACACCTTC. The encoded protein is CASSLTMTGGYGYTF.

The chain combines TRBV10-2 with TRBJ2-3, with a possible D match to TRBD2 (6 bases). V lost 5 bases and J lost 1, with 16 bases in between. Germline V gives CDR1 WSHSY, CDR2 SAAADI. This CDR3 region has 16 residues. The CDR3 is CASSMDGQRGTDTQYF. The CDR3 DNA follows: TGCGCCAGCAGTATGGATGGGCAGCGGGGCACAGATACGCAGTATTTT.

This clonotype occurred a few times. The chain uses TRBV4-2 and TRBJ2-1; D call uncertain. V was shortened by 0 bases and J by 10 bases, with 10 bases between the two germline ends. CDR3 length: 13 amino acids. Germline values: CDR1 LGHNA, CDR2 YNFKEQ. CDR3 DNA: TGTGCCAGCAGCCAAGATCTGGGCAGGGAGCAGTTCTTC. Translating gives CASSQDLGREQFF.

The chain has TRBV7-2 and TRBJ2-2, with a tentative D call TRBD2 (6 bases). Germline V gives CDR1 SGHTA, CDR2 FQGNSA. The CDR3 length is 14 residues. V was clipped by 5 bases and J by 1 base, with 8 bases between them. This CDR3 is CASSRGVNTGELFF. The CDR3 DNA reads TGTGCCAGCAGCCGCGGGGTGAACACCGGGGAGCTGTTTTTT. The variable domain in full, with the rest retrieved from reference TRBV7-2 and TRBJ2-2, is GAGVSQSPSNKVTEKGKDVELRCDPISGHTALYWYRQSLGQGLEFLIYFQGNSAPDKSGLPSDRFSAERTGGSVSTLTIQRTQQEDSAVYLCASSRGVNTGELFFGEGSRLTVL.

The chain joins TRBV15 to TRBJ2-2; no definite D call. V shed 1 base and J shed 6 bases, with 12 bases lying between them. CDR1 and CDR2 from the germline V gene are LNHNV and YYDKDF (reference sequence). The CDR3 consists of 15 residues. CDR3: CATSRGGPRAGELFF. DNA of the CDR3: TGTGCCACCAGCAGAGGAGGACCCCGGGCCGGGGAGCTGTTTTTT.

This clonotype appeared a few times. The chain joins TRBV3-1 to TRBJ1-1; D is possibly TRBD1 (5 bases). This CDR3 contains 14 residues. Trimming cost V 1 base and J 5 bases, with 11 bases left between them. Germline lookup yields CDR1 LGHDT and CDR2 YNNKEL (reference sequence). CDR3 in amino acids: CASSQVQGETEAFF. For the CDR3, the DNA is TGTGCCAGCAGCCAAGTACAAGGGGAAACTGAAGCTTTCTTT. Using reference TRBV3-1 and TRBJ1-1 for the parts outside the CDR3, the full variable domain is DTAVSQTPKYLVTQMGNDKSIKCEQNLGHDTMYWYKQDSKKFLKIMFSYNNKELIINETVPNRFSPKSPDKAHLNLHINSLELGDSAVYFCASSQVQGETEAFFGQGTRLTVV.

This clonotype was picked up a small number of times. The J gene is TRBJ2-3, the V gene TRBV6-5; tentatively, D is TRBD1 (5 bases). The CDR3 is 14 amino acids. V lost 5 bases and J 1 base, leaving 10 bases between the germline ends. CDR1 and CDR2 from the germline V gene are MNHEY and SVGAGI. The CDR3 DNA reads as TGTGCCAGCAGTGGGTGGGGCGGCACAGATACGCAGTATTTT. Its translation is CASSGWGGTDTQYF.

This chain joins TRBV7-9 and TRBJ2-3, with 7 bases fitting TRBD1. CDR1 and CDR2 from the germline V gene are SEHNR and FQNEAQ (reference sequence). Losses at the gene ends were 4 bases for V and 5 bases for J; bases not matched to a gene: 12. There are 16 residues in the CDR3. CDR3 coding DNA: TGTGCCAGCAGCTCCACCGGGACAGTCTTTCTAGATACGCAGTATTTT. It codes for CASSSTGTVFLDTQYF.

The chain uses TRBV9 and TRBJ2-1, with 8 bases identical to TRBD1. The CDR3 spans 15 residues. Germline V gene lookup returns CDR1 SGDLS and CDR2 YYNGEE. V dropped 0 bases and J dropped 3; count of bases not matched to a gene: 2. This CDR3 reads CASSVGQGNYNEQFF. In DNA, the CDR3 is TGTGCCAGCAGCGTAGGACAGGGGAACTACAATGAGCAGTTCTTC. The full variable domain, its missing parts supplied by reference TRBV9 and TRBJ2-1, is DSGVTQTPKHLITATGQRVTLRCSPRSGDLSVYWYQQSLDQGLQFLIQYYNGEERAKGNILERFSAQQFPDLHSELNLSSLELGDSALYFCASSVGQGNYNEQFFGPGTRLTVL.

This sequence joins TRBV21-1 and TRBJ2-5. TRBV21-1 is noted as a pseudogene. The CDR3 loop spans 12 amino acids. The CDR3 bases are TGTGCCATCAGCAATCTGGACCAGACCCAGTACTTC. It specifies CAISNLDQTQYF.

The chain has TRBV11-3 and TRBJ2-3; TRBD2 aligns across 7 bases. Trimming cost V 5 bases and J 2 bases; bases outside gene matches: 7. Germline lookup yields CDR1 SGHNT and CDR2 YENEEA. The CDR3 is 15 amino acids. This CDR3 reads CASSRGLAATDTQYF. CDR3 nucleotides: TGTGCCAGCAGCCGAGGTCTAGCGGCCACAGATACGCAGTATTTT.

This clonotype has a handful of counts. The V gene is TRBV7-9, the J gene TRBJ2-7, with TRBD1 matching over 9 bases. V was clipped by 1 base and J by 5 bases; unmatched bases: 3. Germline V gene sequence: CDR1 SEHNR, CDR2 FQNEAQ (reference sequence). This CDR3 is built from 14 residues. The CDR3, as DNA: TGTGCCAGCAGCTTAGGGACAGGGGTCCACGAGCAGTACTTC. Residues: CASSLGTGVHEQYF.

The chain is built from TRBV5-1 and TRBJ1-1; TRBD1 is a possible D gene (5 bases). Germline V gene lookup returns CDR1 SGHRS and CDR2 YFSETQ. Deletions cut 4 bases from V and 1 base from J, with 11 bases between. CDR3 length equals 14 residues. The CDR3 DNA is TGCGCCAGCAGCGCTACAGGTCCGAACACTGAAGCTTTCTTT. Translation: CASSATGPNTEAFF. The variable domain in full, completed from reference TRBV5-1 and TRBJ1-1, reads KAGVTQTPRYLIKTRGQQVTLSCSPISGHRSVSWYQQTPGQGLQFLFEYFSETQRNKGNFPGRFSGRQFSNSRSEMNVSTLELGDSALYLCASSATGPNTEAFFGQGTRLTVV.

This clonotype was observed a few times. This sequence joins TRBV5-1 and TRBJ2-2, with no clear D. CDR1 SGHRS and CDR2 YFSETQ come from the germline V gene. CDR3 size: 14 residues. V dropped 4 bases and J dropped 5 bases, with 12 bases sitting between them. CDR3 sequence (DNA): TGCGCCAGCAGCCACGCCTTTGGAACCGGGGAGCTGTTTTTT. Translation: CASSHAFGTGELFF.

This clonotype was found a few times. CDR3 bases: TGTGCCAGCACGTTTAGAGAAGAGACCCAGTACTTC. It yields the protein CASTFREETQYF. The V gene is TRBV2, the J gene TRBJ2-5, with D uncertain. The CDR3 runs to 12 residues. The V end lost 7 bases, the J end lost 3 bases, and 9 bases lay between the germline ends. CDR1 and CDR2 from the germline V gene are SNHLY and FYNNEI.

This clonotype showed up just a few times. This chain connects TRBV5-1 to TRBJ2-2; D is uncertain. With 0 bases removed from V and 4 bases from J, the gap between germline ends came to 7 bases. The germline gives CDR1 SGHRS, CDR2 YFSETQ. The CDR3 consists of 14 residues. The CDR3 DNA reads TGCGCCAGCAGCTTGGGAGCAGCCACCGGGGAGCTGTTTTTT. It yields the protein CASSLGAATGELFF.

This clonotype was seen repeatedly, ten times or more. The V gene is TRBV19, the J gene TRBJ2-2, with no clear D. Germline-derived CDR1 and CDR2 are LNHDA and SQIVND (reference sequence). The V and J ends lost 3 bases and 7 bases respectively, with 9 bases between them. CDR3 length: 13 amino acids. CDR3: CASSIFVIGELFF. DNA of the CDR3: TGTGCCAGTAGTATCTTTGTAATCGGGGAGCTGTTTTTT.

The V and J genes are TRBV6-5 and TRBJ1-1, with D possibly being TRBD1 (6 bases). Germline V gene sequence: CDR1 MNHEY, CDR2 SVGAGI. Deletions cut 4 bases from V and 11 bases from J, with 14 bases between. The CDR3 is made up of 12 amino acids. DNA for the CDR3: TGTGCCAGCAGTTCGGACAGTCGGCGGGCTTTCTTT. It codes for CASSSDSRRAFF.

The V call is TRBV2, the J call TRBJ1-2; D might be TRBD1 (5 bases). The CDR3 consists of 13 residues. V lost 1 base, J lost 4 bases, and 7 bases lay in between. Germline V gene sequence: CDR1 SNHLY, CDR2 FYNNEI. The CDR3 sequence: CASSEGQFYGYTF. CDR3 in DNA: TGTGCCAGCAGTGAAGGACAGTTCTATGGCTACACCTTC.